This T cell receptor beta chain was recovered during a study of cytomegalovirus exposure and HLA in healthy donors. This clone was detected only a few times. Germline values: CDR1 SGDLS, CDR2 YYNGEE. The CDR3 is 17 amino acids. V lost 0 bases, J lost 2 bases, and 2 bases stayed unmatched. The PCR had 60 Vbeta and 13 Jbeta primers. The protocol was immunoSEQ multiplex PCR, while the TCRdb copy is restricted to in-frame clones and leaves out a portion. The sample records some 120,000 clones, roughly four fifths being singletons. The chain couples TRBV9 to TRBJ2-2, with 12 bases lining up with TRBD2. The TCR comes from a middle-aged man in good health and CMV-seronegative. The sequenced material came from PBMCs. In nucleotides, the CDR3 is TGTGCCAGCAGCGTAGCTAGCGGGGGGGCAAACACCGGGGAGCTGTTTTTT. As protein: CASSVASGGANTGELFF.